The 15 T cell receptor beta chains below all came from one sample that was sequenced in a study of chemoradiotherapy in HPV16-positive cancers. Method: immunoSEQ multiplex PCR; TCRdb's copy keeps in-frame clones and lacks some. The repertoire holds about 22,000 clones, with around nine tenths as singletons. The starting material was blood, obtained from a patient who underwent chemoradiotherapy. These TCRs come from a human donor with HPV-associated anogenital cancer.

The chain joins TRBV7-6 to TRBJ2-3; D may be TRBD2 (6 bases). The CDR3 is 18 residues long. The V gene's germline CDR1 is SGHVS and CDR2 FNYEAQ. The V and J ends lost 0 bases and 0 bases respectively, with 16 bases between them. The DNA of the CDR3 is TGTGCCAGCAGCTTAGCGGGGGAACGGGAGATGAGCACAGATACGCAGTATTTT. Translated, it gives CASSLAGEREMSTDTQYF.

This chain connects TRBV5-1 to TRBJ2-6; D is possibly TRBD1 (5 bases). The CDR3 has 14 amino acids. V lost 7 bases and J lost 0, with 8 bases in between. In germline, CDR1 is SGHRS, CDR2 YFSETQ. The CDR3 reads CASRQSSGANVLTF. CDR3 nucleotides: TGCGCCAGCCGACAGAGCTCTGGGGCCAACGTCCTGACTTTC.

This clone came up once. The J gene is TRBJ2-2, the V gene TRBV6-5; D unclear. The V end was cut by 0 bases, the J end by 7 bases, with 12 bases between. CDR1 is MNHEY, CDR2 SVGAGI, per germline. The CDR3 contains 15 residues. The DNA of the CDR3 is TGTGCCAGCAGTTACTCGAGGTGGGGAAGCGGGGAGCTGTTTTTT. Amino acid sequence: CASSYSRWGSGELFF.

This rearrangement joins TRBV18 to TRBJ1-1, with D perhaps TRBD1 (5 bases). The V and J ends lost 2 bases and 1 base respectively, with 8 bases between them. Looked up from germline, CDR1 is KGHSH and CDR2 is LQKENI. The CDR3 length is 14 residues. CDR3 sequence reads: CASSPGQGNTEAFF. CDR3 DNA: TGTGCCAGCTCACCAGGGCAGGGGAACACTGAAGCTTTCTTT.

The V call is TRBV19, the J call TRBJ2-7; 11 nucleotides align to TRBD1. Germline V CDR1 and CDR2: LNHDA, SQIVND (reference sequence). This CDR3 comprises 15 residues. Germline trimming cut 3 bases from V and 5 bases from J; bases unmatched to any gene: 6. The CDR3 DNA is TGTGCCAGTAGTATGGGACAGGGGGTCCCCCACGAGCAGTACTTC. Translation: CASSMGQGVPHEQYF.

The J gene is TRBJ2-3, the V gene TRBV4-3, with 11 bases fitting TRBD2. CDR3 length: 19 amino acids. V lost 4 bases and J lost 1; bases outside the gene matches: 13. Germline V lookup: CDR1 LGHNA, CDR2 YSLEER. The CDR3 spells CASSLNIAGGPRGTDTQYF. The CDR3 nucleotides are TGCGCCAGCAGCCTTAACATAGCGGGAGGGCCGAGGGGCACAGATACGCAGTATTTT.

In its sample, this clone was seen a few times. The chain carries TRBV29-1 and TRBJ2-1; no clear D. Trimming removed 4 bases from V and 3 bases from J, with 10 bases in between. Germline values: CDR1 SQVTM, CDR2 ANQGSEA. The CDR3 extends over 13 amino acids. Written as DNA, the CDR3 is TGCAGCGTTGGGCAACACAACTACAATGAGCAGTTCTTC. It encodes CSVGQHNYNEQFF.

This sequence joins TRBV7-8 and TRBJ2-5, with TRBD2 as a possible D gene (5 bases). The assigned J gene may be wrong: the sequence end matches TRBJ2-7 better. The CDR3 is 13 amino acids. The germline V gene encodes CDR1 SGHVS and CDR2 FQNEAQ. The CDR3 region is CASSRTRDYEQYF. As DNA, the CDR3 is TGTGCCAGCAGCAGAACCCGGGACTACGAGCAGTACTTC.

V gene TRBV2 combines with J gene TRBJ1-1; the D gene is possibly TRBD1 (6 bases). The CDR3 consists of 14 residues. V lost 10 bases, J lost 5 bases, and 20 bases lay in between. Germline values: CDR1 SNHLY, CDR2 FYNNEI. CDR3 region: CATRTVLGITEAFF. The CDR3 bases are TGTGCCACCAGGACAGTTCTCGGTATTACTGAAGCTTTCTTT.

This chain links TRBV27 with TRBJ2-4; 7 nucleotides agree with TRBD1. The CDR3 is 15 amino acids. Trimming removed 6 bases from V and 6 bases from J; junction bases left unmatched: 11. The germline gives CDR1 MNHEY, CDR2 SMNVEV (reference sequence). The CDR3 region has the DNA TGTGCCAGCAGGAAGTTAGACAGGGACGGAAACATTCAGTACTTC. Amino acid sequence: CASRKLDRDGNIQYF.

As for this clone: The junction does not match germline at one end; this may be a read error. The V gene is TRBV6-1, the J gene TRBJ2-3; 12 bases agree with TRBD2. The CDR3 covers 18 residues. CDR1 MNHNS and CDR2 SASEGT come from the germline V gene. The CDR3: CASSEGLAGGRGRDTQYF. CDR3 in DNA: TGTGCCAGCAGCGAAGGGCTAGCGGGAGGGCGGGGACGGGATACGCAGTATTTT.

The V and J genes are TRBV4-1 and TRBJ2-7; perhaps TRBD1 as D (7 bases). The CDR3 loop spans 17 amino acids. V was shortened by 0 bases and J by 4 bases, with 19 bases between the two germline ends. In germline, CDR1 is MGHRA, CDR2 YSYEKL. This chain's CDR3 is CASSQEGGGTEWYEQYF. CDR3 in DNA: TGCGCCAGCAGCCAAGAAGGGGGCGGGACAGAGTGGTACGAGCAGTACTTC.

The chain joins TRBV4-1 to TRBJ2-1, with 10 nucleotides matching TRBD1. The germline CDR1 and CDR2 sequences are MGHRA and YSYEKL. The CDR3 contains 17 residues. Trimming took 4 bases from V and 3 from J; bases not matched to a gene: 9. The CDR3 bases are TGCGCCAGCAGCCTGGTCCCCGGGACAGGGGACTACAATGAGCAGTTCTTC. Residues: CASSLVPGTGDYNEQFF.

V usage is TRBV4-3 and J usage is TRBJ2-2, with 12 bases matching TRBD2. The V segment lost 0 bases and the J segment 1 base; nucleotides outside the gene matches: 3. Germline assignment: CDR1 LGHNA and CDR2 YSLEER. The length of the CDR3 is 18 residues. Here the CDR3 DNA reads TGCGCCAGCAGCCAAGACCCGACTAGCGGGGGGAACACCGGGGAGCTGTTTTTT. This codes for CASSQDPTSGGNTGELFF.

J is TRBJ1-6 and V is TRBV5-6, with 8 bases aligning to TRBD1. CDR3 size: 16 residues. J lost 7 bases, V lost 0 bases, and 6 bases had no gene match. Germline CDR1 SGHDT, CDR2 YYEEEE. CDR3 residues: CASSLGWDRPNSPLHF. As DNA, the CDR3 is TGTGCCAGCAGCTTGGGTTGGGACAGGCCAAATTCACCCCTCCACTTT.